This is a list of T cell receptor beta chains from one sample in a study of beta chain features in type 1 diabetes. Assay used: immunoSEQ multiplex PCR; TCRdb lists only in-frame clones, some missing. Seen here are hundreds of thousands of clones, roughly 13% observed once, and the top ten hold just under 0.04%. What was sequenced was naive CD4+ T cells from blood. The source of these receptors is a young man with type 1 diabetes. Both conserved end residues are part of each CDR3. Each record gives: J gene, clone size, D gene, V gene, CDR3 DNA, CDR3 protein. A D gene is named only where the DNA matches it firmly. A row's size may be missing; if present it is once, few, many or a size class.

TRBJ2-5	-	-	TRBV5-4	TGTGCCAGCACTTTTGGGCGGGGCGGGGAGACCCAGTACTTC	CASTFGRGGETQYF
TRBJ1-2	few	TRBD1	TRBV27	TGTGCCAGCAGGTGGACAGGGACGGGCTATGGCTACACCTTC	CASRWTGTGYGYTF
TRBJ2-5	few	TRBD2	TRBV2	TGTGCCAGCAGTGAGATGTCCAACACCGGGACTAGATCAAACTTC	CASSEMSNTGTRSNF
TRBJ2-1	-	-	TRBV5-1	TGCGCCAGCAGCCCTGACCGCTTATCCTACAATGAGCAGTTCTTC	CASSPDRLSYNEQFF
TRBJ1-1	-	-	TRBV6-5	TGTGCCAGCAGCCAAGGCACTGAAGCTTTCTTT	CASSQGTEAFF
TRBJ2-3	-	-	TRBV7-9	TGTGCCAGCAGCCAGCCGGAGGGGCCTAGCACAGATACGCAGTATTTT	CASSQPEGPSTDTQYF
TRBJ1-1	-	-	TRBV7-8	TGTGCCAGCAGCTTATCTCTCAGGAAAGCTTTCTTT	CASSLSLRKAFF
TRBJ2-1	few	TRBD2	TRBV9	TGTGCCAGCAGCGTCCCGGGACTAGCGGGAAACAATGAGCAGTTCTTC	CASSVPGLAGNNEQFF
TRBJ1-3	-	-	TRBV6-6	TGTGCCAGCAGGGACGACCCGGACACCATATATTTT	CASRDDPDTIYF
TRBJ2-7	few	TRBD1	TRBV29-1	TGCAGCGTTGGAGGGGGCGGTGGGTACGAGCAGTACTTC	CSVGGGGGYEQYF
TRBJ2-7	few	-	TRBV19	TGTGCCAGCGAAAAGGGCGACAGACTCGGGGACTACGAGCAGTACTTC	CASEKGDRLGDYEQYF